One sample yielded the 18 T cell receptor beta chains listed below, sequenced in a study of tumor-infiltrating lymphocytes in localized non-small cell lung cancer. Generated by immunoSEQ multiplex PCR, the TCRdb table keeps only in-frame clones and is missing some. The sample yields around 25,000 clones, around 70% seen once. Sequenced: lung tumor tissue. The source is a human donor with non-small cell lung cancer.

This clone is medium-sized in the sample. This sequence joins TRBV10-2 and TRBJ2-5; TRBD1 matches at 9 bases. There are 13 residues in the CDR3. V gave up 6 bases and J gave up 4 bases; unmatched junction bases: 3. Germline V gene data show CDR1 as WSHSY and CDR2 as SAAADI. The CDR3 reads CASSLTGGETQYF. CDR3 DNA sequence: TGCGCCAGCAGCTTGACAGGGGGAGAGACCCAGTACTTC.

This clone was recorded a few times. The chain is built from TRBV27 and TRBJ2-3, with D possibly being TRBD2 (6 bases). The CDR3 is 15 residues long. CDR1 and CDR2 (germline): MNHEY, SMNVEV (reference sequence). The V and J ends lost 8 bases and 1 base respectively, with 16 bases between them. The CDR3 loop reads CASGSGFGGTDTQYF. For the CDR3, the DNA is TGTGCCAGCGGAAGCGGGTTTGGAGGCACAGATACGCAGTATTTT.

This clone was counted a single time. The V gene is TRBV6-6, the J gene TRBJ1-1; a weak D match, TRBD1 (6 bases). Germline lookup yields CDR1 MNHNY and CDR2 SVGAGI (reference sequence). This CDR3 is built from 12 residues. The CDR3 region is CVTGGQGTEAFF. The CDR3 DNA follows: TGTGTTACGGGGGGGCAGGGCACTGAAGCTTTCTTT.

Worth noting for this clone: An end of the junction does not agree with germline; a read error may underlie this. This chain connects TRBV6-5 to TRBJ2-7; D is perhaps TRBD1 (6 bases). Germline values: CDR1 MNHEY, CDR2 SVGAGI. The CDR3 contains 12 residues. The CDR3 nucleotides read TGTGCCATCAGTGAGGGACACTACGAGCAGTACTTC. Protein sequence: CAISEGHYEQYF.

There are a few counts of this clone. This chain joins TRBV7-9 and TRBJ2-7; 7 nucleotides match TRBD2. CDR1 SEHNR and CDR2 FQNEAQ come from the germline V gene (reference sequence). The CDR3 length is 18 residues. The V gene end was trimmed by 5 bases and the J gene end by 3 bases; junction bases not matched to a gene: 19. CDR3 DNA: TGTGCCAGCAGCCACTTCCCCCTTGTAGCGGGCCTGGTCTACGAGCAGTACTTC. Protein sequence: CASSHFPLVAGLVYEQYF.

V usage is TRBV11-1 and J usage is TRBJ2-7; perhaps TRBD2 as D (5 bases). CDR1 is SGHAT, CDR2 FQDESV, per germline (reference sequence). This CDR3 is 13 amino acids long. Trimming pared 1 base from V and 6 bases from J, leaving 10 bases between. The CDR3 spells CASSLGGIGEQYF. In DNA form, the CDR3 reads TGTGCCAGCAGCTTAGGAGGGATAGGCGAGCAGTACTTC.

This chain joins TRBV11-2 and TRBJ1-3; TRBD1 is a possible D gene (5 bases). The CDR3 runs 15 residues. V was pared by 0 bases and J by 2 bases, with 8 bases between. The germline V gene encodes CDR1 SGHAT and CDR2 FQNNGV. DNA of the CDR3: TGTGCCAGCAGCTTAGATTGGGGGACTGGAAACACCATATATTTT. Translating gives CASSLDWGTGNTIYF.

CDR3 protein: CASSAPDREHTGELFF. Written as DNA, the CDR3 is TGTGCCAGCAGCGCACCGGACAGGGAGCACACCGGGGAGCTGTTTTTT. The rearrangement uses TRBV9 and TRBJ2-2; 8 bases fit TRBD1. This CDR3 contains 16 residues. CDR1 is SGDLS, CDR2 YYNGEE, per germline. After removal of 3 bases from V and 3 bases from J, the junction contained 7 bases not matched to a gene.

The V gene is TRBV5-8, the J gene TRBJ2-1; D is undetermined. Trimming shortened V by 6 bases and J by 2 bases, and 12 bases separated the two germline ends. Germline V lookup: CDR1 SGHTS, CDR2 YDEGEE. The CDR3 totals 14 residues. The CDR3 loop reads CASTLPLTYNEQFF. The CDR3 region has the DNA TGTGCCAGCACCTTACCCCTGACCTACAATGAGCAGTTCTTC.

This clone was seen more than once but under ten times. This chain joins TRBV7-9 and TRBJ2-7; a weak D match, TRBD2 (5 bases). V was cut by 3 bases and J by 3 bases, with 24 bases left in between. CDR1 and CDR2 from the germline V gene are SEHNR and FQNEAQ (reference sequence). This CDR3 contains 18 residues. DNA for the CDR3: TGTGCCAGCAGCTTCGGACGGACTCCTCAGTTATCTTTCTACGAGCAGTACTTC. Its protein product is CASSFGRTPQLSFYEQYF.

The chain is built from TRBV28 and TRBJ2-4; D remains unclear. Per germline, CDR1 MDHEN and CDR2 SYDVKM. V gave up 6 bases and J gave up 0 bases, with 12 bases separating them. This CDR3 has 15 amino acids. This CDR3 reads CASSAYSLAKNIQYF. The CDR3 bases are TGTGCCAGCAGCGCCTACTCCCTAGCCAAAAACATTCAGTACTTC.

The chain joins TRBV15 to TRBJ2-3, with 7 nucleotides matching TRBD2. V lost 0 bases to trimming and J lost 1 base; unmatched junction nucleotides: 1. In germline, CDR1 is LNHNV, CDR2 YYDKDF (reference sequence). The CDR3 contains 15 residues. The CDR3 DNA reads as TGTGCCACCAGCAGAGACCTAGCGGGCACAGATACGCAGTATTTT. This codes for CATSRDLAGTDTQYF.

The chain has TRBV7-9 and TRBJ2-2, with D possibly TRBD1 on 6 matching bases. From germline, CDR1 is SEHNR and CDR2 FQNEAQ (reference sequence). The ends were cut back, 9 bases at V and 3 bases at J, with 8 bases in the middle. This CDR3 has 12 amino acids. The CDR3 spells CASGQYTGELFF. As DNA, the CDR3 is TGTGCCAGTGGACAGTACACCGGGGAGCTGTTTTTT.

The chain joins TRBV14 to TRBJ2-5; D is ambiguous. This CDR3 has 13 amino acids. The ends were cut back, 4 bases at V and 4 bases at J, with 10 bases in the middle. From germline, CDR1 is SGHDN and CDR2 FVKESK. The DNA of the CDR3 is TGTGCCAGCAGCCCCGACCTTGGAGAGACCCAGTACTTC. Amino acid sequence: CASSPDLGETQYF.

This clone is judged medium-sized. This chain uses TRBV4-2 with TRBJ1-1; possibly TRBD1 for D (5 bases). The V gene lost 0 bases and the J gene lost 5 bases, with 13 bases spanning the gap. The CDR3 has 15 residues. The V gene's germline CDR1 is LGHNA and CDR2 YNFKEQ. In nucleotides, the CDR3 is TGTGCCAGCAGCCAAGAGAATATGGGGGAAACTGAAGCTTTCTTT. This sequence encodes CASSQENMGETEAFF.

The rearrangement links TRBV5-4 to TRBJ2-2; TRBD1 aligns across 7 bases. This CDR3 spans 16 amino acids. V was pared by 5 bases and J by 5 bases, with 12 bases of the junction left unmatched. Germline V gene sequence: CDR1 SGHNT, CDR2 YYREEE (reference sequence). DNA of the CDR3: TGTGCCAGCAGTCGGCAGACCGGGACAGTTACCGGGGAGCTGTTTTTT. This translates into CASSRQTGTVTGELFF.

This clone rates as medium-sized. The V and J genes are TRBV4-2 and TRBJ2-5; TRBD2 matches 12 bases. The CDR3 loop spans 16 amino acids. Germline lookup yields CDR1 LGHNA and CDR2 YNFKEQ. V trimming: 3 bases; J trimming: 2 bases; junction bases outside the gene matches: 4. CDR3 nucleotides: TGTGCCAGCAGCCAGACCGGGACTAGCGGGCAAGAGACCCAGTACTTC. Protein product: CASSQTGTSGQETQYF.

The sample holds a few counts of this clone. J is TRBJ2-3 and V is TRBV2; D gene uncertain. Trimming took off 3 bases at V and 3 bases at J, with 4 bases between the two ends. Germline CDR1 SNHLY, CDR2 FYNNEI. The CDR3 length is 12 residues. The chain's CDR3 is CASSDYTDTQYF. Written as DNA, the CDR3 is TGTGCCAGCAGTGACTATACAGATACGCAGTATTTT.